The rows below give T cell receptor beta chains drawn from one sample of a study. A single record per CDR3 protein comes from TCRdb applying MiXCR to the 5' RACE reads. This sample has tens of thousands of distinct CDR3 sequences, with 25% to 35% found just once. Input material: naive CD4+ T cells sorted from blood. The receptors here all came from a female donor with breast cancer. CDR3s include the opening cysteine and the closing phenylalanine or tryptophan. Fields, in order: clone size, D gene, V gene, J gene, CDR3 protein, CDR3 DNA. D genes are given only for firm matches. Not all rows give a size; the values are once, few, many and, for expanded clones, a class.

NA	NA	TRBV7-2	TRBJ2-3	CASSLGIPPTDTQYF	TGTGCCAGCAGCTTAGGTATCCCCCCCACAGATACGCAGTATTTT
NA	NA	TRBV5-1	TRBJ1-3	CASSLGHNSGNTIYF	TGCGCCAGCAGCTTGGGGCATAACTCTGGAAACACCATATATTTT
NA	NA	TRBV9	TRBJ1-3	CASSPRGVGNTIYF	TGTGCCAGCAGCCCAAGAGGGGTAGGAAACACCATATATTTT
NA	NA	TRBV12-3/TRBV12-4	TRBJ2-1	CASSLSLTEQFF	TGTGCCAGCAGTTTAAGTTTAACTGAGCAGTTCTTC
NA	NA	TRBV5-1	TRBJ2-3	CASSPGGAGLTTQYF	TGCGCCAGCAGCCCCGGCGGTGCTGGTCTGACTACGCAGTATTTT
few	NA	TRBV12-3/TRBV12-4	TRBJ1-6	CASTRRGGQSYNSPLHF	TGTGCCAGCACCCGTCGGGGCGGGCAATCCTATAATTCACCCCTCCACTTT
NA	NA	TRBV4-1	TRBJ1-5	CASSQDRNQPQHF	TGCGCCAGCAGCCAAGATCGGAATCAGCCCCAGCATTTT
few	TRBD2	TRBV5-1	TRBJ2-3	CASSLSGGADTQYF	TGCGCCAGCAGCTTAAGCGGGGGGGCAGATACGCAGTATTTT
many	NA	TRBV5-1	TRBJ2-5	CASSLEREFQETQYF	TGCGCCAGCAGCTTGGAGAGGGAGTTCCAAGAGACCCAGTACTTC
medium-sized	TRBD1	TRBV10-1	TRBJ1-1	CASSTGAGTEAFF	TGCGCCAGCAGCACAGGGGCTGGCACTGAAGCTTTCTTT
many	TRBD2	TRBV5-1	TRBJ2-3	CASRSGGASDTQYF	TGCGCCAGCAGGAGCGGGGGGGCTTCAGATACGCAGTATTTT
few	NA	TRBV7-9	TRBJ1-3	CASSSAGSGNTIYF	TGTGCCAGCAGCTCTGCCGGGAGTGGAAACACCATATATTTT
NA	NA	TRBV7-9	TRBJ2-5	CASSPLAQETQYF	TGTGCCAGCAGCCCACTAGCTCAAGAGACCCAGTACTTC
few	NA	TRBV6-5	TRBJ2-3	CASSYGTPDSGDTQYF	TGTGCCAGCAGTTACGGGACTCCGGACTCGGGGGATACGCAGTATTTT
medium-sized	NA	TRBV6-1	TRBJ2-1	CASSGGDGAPNEQFF	TGTGCCAGCAGTGGGGGGGACGGGGCCCCCAATGAGCAGTTCTTC
few	NA	TRBV6-2/TRBV6-3	TRBJ2-7	CASTRRANYEQYF	TGTGCCAGCACCCGAAGGGCTAACTACGAGCAGTACTTC
NA	TRBD1	TRBV23-1	TRBJ2-3	CASSQSRTGGVCTDTQYF	TGCGCCAGCAGTCAATCGAGGACAGGGGGCGTTTGCACAGATACGCAGTATTTT
many	NA	TRBV5-1	TRBJ1-2	CASSLGDIFNGYTF	TGCGCCAGCAGCTTGGGCGACATTTTTAATGGCTACACCTTC
few	NA	TRBV7-9	TRBJ2-3	CASSFSGTSTDTQYF	TGTGCCAGCAGCTTTTCCGGGACTAGCACAGATACGCAGTATTTT
many	NA	TRBV9	TRBJ2-2	CASSVEGAGELFF	TGTGCCAGCAGCGTAGAGGGAGCCGGGGAGCTGTTTTTT
NA	TRBD2	TRBV7-9	TRBJ2-3	CASSPGLADTQYF	TGTGCCAGCAGCCCGGGACTAGCAGATACGCAGTATTTT
medium-sized	TRBD2	TRBV4-1	TRBJ2-3	CASSLSGGASTDTQYF	TGCGCCAGCAGCCTTAGCGGGGGGGCCAGCACAGATACGCAGTATTTT
NA	TRBD2	TRBV18	TRBJ2-1	CASLTQRGSSYNEQFF	TGTGCCAGCCTCACCCAGCGGGGGAGCTCCTACAATGAGCAGTTCTTC
NA	NA	TRBV5-6	TRBJ2-6	CASSSTSGANVLTF	TGTGCCAGCAGCTCGACCTCTGGGGCCAACGTCCTGACTTTC
few	TRBD2	TRBV18	TRBJ2-7	CASSPPGTSALYEQYF	TGTGCCAGCTCACCTCCCGGGACTAGCGCCTTGTACGAGCAGTACTTC
NA	NA	TRBV5-1	TRBJ2-6	CASSQHTASEANVLTF	TGCGCCAGCAGCCAACATACGGCCTCTGAGGCCAACGTCCTGACTTTC
few	NA	TRBV6-5	TRBJ1-5	CASGTGGQPQHF	TGTGCCAGCGGGACCGGTGGGCAGCCCCAGCATTTT
few	TRBD2	TRBV3-1	TRBJ2-2	CASSLGTSILAGELFF	TGTGCCAGCAGCCTGGGGACTAGCATCTTGGCCGGGGAGCTGTTTTTT
few	NA	TRBV6-5	TRBJ2-7	CASSLPGYEQYF	TGTGCCAGCAGTTTACCGGGCTACGAGCAGTACTTC
NA	TRBD2	TRBV4-2	TRBJ2-2	CASSQGRGLAGVNTGELFF	TGTGCCAGCAGCCAAGGGAGGGGACTAGCGGGAGTTAACACCGGGGAGCTGTTTTTT
NA	NA	TRBV12-3/TRBV12-4	TRBJ1-2	CASSLIEGFNGYTF	TGTGCCAGCAGTTTAATTGAGGGCTTCAATGGCTACACCTTT
NA	NA	TRBV2	TRBJ2-5	CASSDQIQETQYF	TGTGCCAGCAGTGACCAGATACAGGAGACCCAGTACTTC
few	NA	TRBV5-1	TRBJ1-2	CASSLGASPGSIAPYGYTF	TGCGCCAGCAGCTTGGGAGCTAGCCCTGGGAGCATCGCACCCTATGGCTACACCTTC
NA	NA	TRBV28	TRBJ2-7	CASINRGSYEQYF	TGTGCCAGCATTAATAGGGGCTCCTACGAGCAGTACTTC
NA	NA	TRBV20-1	TRBJ1-2	CSARDGQNNYGYTF	TGCAGTGCTAGAGATGGACAGAACAACTATGGCTACACCTTC
NA	NA	TRBV20-1	TRBJ1-1	CSARDPRRRVAGELKAFF	TGCAGTGCTAGAGATCCCAGGAGGAGGGTCGCGGGGGAATTGAAAGCTTTCTTT
few	TRBD2	TRBV6-5	TRBJ2-1	CASRGASGGYNEQFF	TGTGCCAGCAGGGGGGCTAGCGGGGGTTACAATGAGCAGTTCTTC
few	NA	TRBV2	TRBJ2-3	CASRAFGDTDTQYF	TGTGCCAGCAGGGCATTCGGGGACACAGATACGCAGTATTTT
few	NA	TRBV5-1	TRBJ2-7	CASSLMGQGEQYF	TGCGCCAGCAGCTTGATGGGGCAGGGCGAGCAGTACTTC
NA	NA	TRBV4-1	TRBJ1-5	CASSPGRARGNQPQHF	TGCGCCAGCAGCCCGGGGAGGGCCAGAGGCAATCAGCCCCAGCATTTT
few	TRBD2	TRBV11-1	TRBJ2-7	CASNQRRGGPEQYF	TGTGCCAGCAACCAGAGACGGGGGGGCCCCGAGCAGTACTTC
many	TRBD1	TRBV20-1	TRBJ1-2	CSARGTGQRGYTF	TGCAGTGCTAGAGGGACAGGGCAAAGAGGCTACACCTTC
NA	NA	TRBV12-3/TRBV12-4	TRBJ1-1	CANSKQRNTEAFF	TGTGCCAACAGTAAACAGCGGAACACTGAAGCTTTCTTT
few	NA	TRBV7-6	TRBJ1-5	CASSAQTVSNQPQHF	TGTGCCAGCAGCGCCCAGACGGTCAGCAATCAGCCCCAGCATTTT
few	NA	TRBV13	TRBJ2-5	CASSPQVQETQYF	TGTGCCAGCAGTCCCCAGGTACAAGAGACCCAGTACTTC
NA	TRBD1	TRBV3-1	TRBJ1-5	CASSQDREGGGQPQHF	TGTGCCAGCAGCCAAGATAGGGAAGGGGGCGGTCAGCCCCAGCATTTT
few	NA	TRBV20-1	TRBJ1-5	CSARVRGGGFFNSNQPQHF	TGCAGTGCTAGAGTTCGGGGGGGAGGGTTTTTCAATAGCAATCAGCCCCAGCATTTT
NA	NA	TRBV29-1	TRBJ1-5	CSVGSGDQPQHF	TGCAGCGTAGGTTCGGGTGATCAGCCCCAGCATTTT
few	NA	TRBV27	TRBJ2-1	CASSFPGSFRNEQFF	TGTGCCAGCAGTTTTCCTGGAAGTTTTCGCAATGAGCAGTTCTTC
few	NA	TRBV3-1	TRBJ2-5	CASRYDYQETQYF	TGTGCCAGCAGGTACGACTATCAAGAGACCCAGTACTTC
NA	NA	TRBV18	TRBJ1-5	CASSPPGRGQPQHF	TGTGCCAGCTCACCACCGGGTAGGGGGCAGCCCCAGCATTTT
NA	NA	TRBV12-3/TRBV12-4	TRBJ2-2	CASSSRSGIYTGELFF	TGTGCCAGCAGTTCGAGATCAGGGATCTACACCGGGGAGCTGTTTTTT
few	NA	TRBV5-4	TRBJ2-3	CASSPPIGGVGDTQYF	TGTGCCAGCAGCCCCCCCATAGGGGGGGTGGGAGATACGCAGTATTTT
NA	TRBD1	TRBV28	TRBJ2-2	CASSKRTGTSGELFF	TGTGCCAGCAGTAAGCGGACAGGGACGTCCGGGGAGCTGTTTTTT